This note documents a single TCR beta chain sequence. Method: immunoSEQ multiplex PCR; TCRdb's copy keeps in-frame clones and lacks some. In the table there are about 170,000 clones, roughly nine tenths of which are singletons. This sample was included in a study of blood T cell repertoires in COVID-19. Background on the study: There were acute and convalescent COVID-19 samples, and they came from the United States, Italy and Spain.

The CDR3 contains 14 residues. J was trimmed by 2 bases and V by 10 bases; bases with no gene match: 6. Germline values: CDR1 KGHDR, CDR2 SFDVKD. Enrolled during active infection, Seattle patients were then followed longitudinally. What was sequenced was peripheral blood. The chain employs TRBV24-1 and TRBJ2-5; 10 positions match TRBD2. The receptor's source is a woman aged 60-75 years with COVID-19, enrolled during active disease. DNA of the CDR3: TGTGCCACTCTAGCGGGAGAGGGACAAGAGACCCAGTACTTC. Protein sequence: CATLAGEGQETQYF.